Each of the 3 T cell receptor beta chains below was sequenced from the same sample in a study of Graves' ophthalmopathy and Graves' hyperthyroidism. Using RNA transcripts, the TCR beta CDR3 regions were amplified. First-round RT-PCR used HTBI primers; second-round multiplex PCR followed. TCRdb fed the multiplex PCR reads into MiXCR, producing one record per CDR3 protein. The table has 300,000 to 450,000 distinct CDR3 sequences, about 17% seen once. Sequenced input: peripheral blood. The source is an adult woman with stable Graves' hyperthyroidism.

V usage is TRBV2 and J usage is TRBJ2-5, with D possibly matching TRBD2 (6 bases). CDR3 length equals 14 residues. Trimming shortened V by 11 bases and J by 5 bases, and 21 bases separated the two germline ends. Germline CDR1 reads SNHLY; CDR2 reads FYNNEI. The CDR3 DNA is TGTGCCTGCACCTCACGGAGGGGTGGGGAGACCCAGTACTTC. Translation: CACTSRRGGETQYF.

This clonotype has at least ten counts. The chain uses TRBV30 and TRBJ2-5; no clear D. The germline V gene has CDR1 GTSNPN and CDR2 SVGIG (reference sequence). V was clipped by 1 base and J by 2 bases, with 5 bases between them. This CDR3 comprises 12 residues. The CDR3 coding sequence is TGTGCCTGGAGTGAACAGCAAGAGACCCAGTACTTC. Its translation is CAWSEQQETQYF.

This clonotype was seen repeatedly, ten times or more. This sequence joins TRBV18 and TRBJ2-7; the match to TRBD1 covers 9 bases. Looked up from germline, CDR1 is KGHSH and CDR2 is LQKENI. The CDR3 length is 14 residues. V trimming: 3 bases; J trimming: 2 bases; junction bases outside the gene matches: 2. DNA of the CDR3: TGTGCCAGCTCACCTTACAGGGGGCCCTACGAGCAGTACTTC. It is translated as CASSPYRGPYEQYF. The full variable domain, with the rest looked up from reference TRBV18 and TRBJ2-7, is NAGVMQNPRHLVRRRGQEARLRCSPMKGHSHVYWYRQLPEEGLKFMVYLQKENIIDESGMPKERFSAEFPKEGPSILRIQQVVRGDSAAYFCASSPYRGPYEQYFGPGTRLTVT.